Below, 9 T cell receptor beta chains from the same sample are listed, as sequenced in a study of naive and memory T cell subsets. Alpha and beta constant region primers primed reverse transcription for blood and skin samples. TCRdb used MiXCR to reprocess the UMI-ligation and nested PCR reads, holding one entry per CDR3 protein. Here the sample spans some 20,000 distinct CDR3 sequences, about a tenth being singletons. Treatment given: skin biopsy from PPD injection site in Mantoux-positive individual. Unsorted total RNA, about 1 to 1000 ng, was DNase treated before reverse transcription. The sample in question was skin, obtained from a tuberculin skin test site. The receptor set was obtained from an adult in good health.

There are many counts of this clonotype. The rearrangement uses TRBV7-6 and TRBJ1-5, with D hard to call. This CDR3 has 13 residues. The germline V gene has CDR1 SGHVS and CDR2 FNYEAQ. The V end lost 2 bases, the J end lost 4 bases, and 6 bases lay between the germline ends. CDR3 protein: CASSLLANQPQHF. The CDR3 nucleotides are TGTGCCAGCAGCTTACTCGCTAATCAGCCCCAGCATTTT.

J is TRBJ1-1 and V is TRBV6-1, with D perhaps matching TRBD1 (6 bases). The CDR3 covers 14 residues. Trimming left V 0 bases short and J 6 bases short, with 11 bases between. Germline CDR1 reads MNHNS; CDR2 reads SASEGT. This CDR3 reads CASSEARQGSEAFF. The CDR3 bases are TGTGCCAGCAGTGAAGCGCGGCAGGGGTCTGAAGCTTTCTTT.

CDR3 sequence (DNA): TGTGCCATCAGTGGTAAGGACAGCCTCACCTACGAGCAGTACTTC. Encoded protein: CAISGKDSLTYEQYF. The chain is built from TRBV10-3 and TRBJ2-7; D is perhaps TRBD1 (6 bases). V dropped 4 bases and J dropped 2 bases, with 15 bases sitting between them. The germline V gene has CDR1 ENHRY and CDR2 SYGVKD. The CDR3 is 15 residues long.

This clonotype has a count of ten or more. V and J are TRBV30 and TRBJ2-3, with a possible D match to TRBD2 (6 bases). Germline CDR1 reads GTSNPN; CDR2 reads SVGIG (reference sequence). This CDR3 region has 13 residues. V dropped 0 bases and J dropped 4 bases, with 8 bases sitting between them. Written as DNA, the CDR3 is TGTGCCTGGAGTGTACGACTAGCAGATACGCAGTATTTT. It is translated as CAWSVRLADTQYF.

The V call is TRBV28, the J call TRBJ2-1; 11 nucleotides agree with TRBD2. The CDR3 has 16 residues. J gave up 6 bases and V 5 bases, and 9 bases lay outside the gene matches. The V gene's germline CDR1 is MDHEN and CDR2 SYDVKM. DNA of the CDR3: TGTGCCAGCAGTGCCCCAACTAGCGGGAGAATCAATGAGCAGTTCTTC. Encoded protein: CASSAPTSGRINEQFF.

This clonotype showed up many times. The rearrangement links TRBV7-2 to TRBJ2-1; 10 nucleotides match TRBD2. CDR3 length equals 14 residues. In germline, CDR1 is SGHTA, CDR2 FQGNSA. V shed 5 bases and J 8 bases; nucleotides not matched to a gene: 6. CDR3 region: CASSALAGVHEQFF. The CDR3 bases are TGTGCCAGCAGCGCCCTAGCGGGAGTCCATGAGCAGTTCTTC.

The rearrangement links TRBV7-9 to TRBJ2-1; 8 bases map to TRBD2. Germline-derived CDR1 and CDR2 are SEHNR and FQNEAQ (reference sequence). This CDR3 has 18 amino acids. V shed 0 bases, J shed 0 bases, and the junction held 7 bases outside the gene matches. In DNA form, the CDR3 reads TGTGCCAGCAGCTTAGCGCGGAGCGGGGGCGTCTCCTACAATGAGCAGTTCTTC. It codes for CASSLARSGGVSYNEQFF.

This clonotype is termed medium-sized (0.01 to 0.1%). The CDR3 loop is CASSLGQATTNEKLFF. The CDR3 DNA follows: TGTGCCAGCAGCTTGGGACAGGCCACAACTAATGAAAAACTGTTTTTT. The chain is built from TRBV7-9 and TRBJ1-4, with 8 positions matching TRBD1. The CDR3 is made up of 16 amino acids. Germline lookup yields CDR1 SEHNR and CDR2 FQNEAQ (reference sequence). V lost 3 bases and J lost 0; bases outside the gene matches: 3.

The rearrangement uses TRBV6-6 and TRBJ2-7; possibly TRBD1 or TRBD2 for D (5 bases each). Trimming took off 0 bases at V and 6 bases at J, with 18 bases between the two ends. Germline V lookup: CDR1 MNHNY, CDR2 SVGAGI (reference sequence). The CDR3 is 16 amino acids. The CDR3 protein is CASSYSSSRAGSEQYF. The CDR3, as DNA: TGTGCCAGCAGTTACTCGTCGTCCAGGGCGGGTTCCGAGCAGTACTTC.